The entry below gives a single TCR beta chain sequence along with its context. As yet, its antigen is unknown. Libraries were prepared by immunoSEQ multiplex PCR; TCRdb keeps only in-frame clonotypes and omits some of them. The sample carries some 690,000 clones, about 92% recorded once. Germline values: CDR1 SGHAT, CDR2 FQNNGV. The V and J ends lost 4 bases and 4 bases respectively, with 11 bases between them. The CDR3 is made up of 13 amino acids. Pooled CD45RO+ cells and CCR7-negative CD45RA+ TemRA cells made up CD8 memory. The data originate from a study of shared clonotypes between healthy human individuals. Across the whole study: The study drew on two women and a few men aged 18 to 49 as donors.

Regarding the study as a whole: Sampling was confined to blood; repertoires within tissues likely differ. Read depth was anticipated to influence clonotype sharing among donors.

This TCR was recovered from a man aged 18-30 years in good health. Some clones in this sample may be carry-over from other donors' samples. This chain links TRBV11-2 with TRBJ2-7, with D tentatively TRBD2 (6 bases). The sample taken for sequencing was memory CD8+ T cells from PBMCs. The subset here: CD45RO+ cells pooled with CCR7-negative TemRA cells. CDR3 nucleotide sequence: TGTGCCAGCAGCTGGGGACTCGAATACGAGCAGTACTTC. It translates to CASSWGLEYEQYF. Variable domain in full (rest from reference TRBV11-2 and TRBJ2-7): EAGVAQSPRYKIIEKRQSVAFWCNPISGHATLYWYQQILGQGPKLLIQFQNNGVVDDSQLPKDRFSAERLKGVDSTLKIQPAKLEDSAVYLCASSWGLEYEQYFGPGTRLTVT.